This is a list of T cell receptor beta chains from one sample in a study of molecular identifiers for immune sequencing clone quantification. TCRdb called the PCR reads again in MiXCR, with one record for every CDR3 protein. Among approximately 680,000 distinct CDR3 sequences listed, 25% were seen once. The specimen sequenced was naive CD8+ T cells from blood, with Jurkat cell RNA spiked in. The receptor set was obtained from a human donor in good health. Some libraries in this study had Jurkat cell RNA spiked in. CDR3s include the opening cysteine and the closing phenylalanine or tryptophan. Each record gives: V gene, J gene, D gene, clone size, CDR3 DNA, CDR3 protein. A D gene is named only where the DNA matches it firmly. Clone size, where shown, is once, few, many, or a class for clones that have expanded.

TRBV5-4	TRBJ2-7	TRBD2	many	TGTGCCAGCAGCTTTGGACTAGCTTCCTACGAGCAGTACTTC	CASSFGLASYEQYF
TRBV7-9	TRBJ2-5	TRBD1	-	TGTGCCAGCAGCTTACTTCCGGGACAGGGAGGCCAAGAGACCCAGTACTTC	CASSLLPGQGGQETQYF
TRBV15	TRBJ1-5	-	-	TGTGCCGCCACCCCGAGCTCGAATAGCAATCAGCCCCAGCATTTT	CAATPSSNSNQPQHF
TRBV6-5	TRBJ2-7	-	many	TGTGCCAGCAAAACACCCCCAGGGGTCGAGCAGTACTTC	CASKTPPGVEQYF
TRBV29-1	TRBJ2-3	-	many	TGCAGCGTTGAACGAGACTTTAGCACAGATACGCAGTATTTT	CSVERDFSTDTQYF
TRBV7-2	TRBJ2-7	-	-	TGTGCCAGCAGCTACACTAGTCCATACTACGAGCAGTACTTC	CASSYTSPYYEQYF
TRBV5-1	TRBJ2-7	TRBD1	-	TGCGCCAGCAAAACAGGGGAGTTTCCCTACGAGCAGTACTTC	CASKTGEFPYEQYF
TRBV5-5	TRBJ2-3	TRBD2	few	TGTGCCAGCAGCCCGCTACGGGCTAGCGGGCTCTGCACAGATACGCAGTATTTT	CASSPLRASGLCTDTQYF
TRBV7-6	TRBJ2-3	TRBD1	many	TGTGCCAGCAGCTTATTCCCGGGACAGGGTACAGATACGCAGTATTTT	CASSLFPGQGTDTQYF
TRBV6-6	TRBJ2-7	-	-	TGTGCGAGCAGTCACGGACAGTGGACCTACGAGCAGTACTTC	CASSHGQWTYEQYF
TRBV12-3/TRBV12-4	TRBJ2-3	TRBD2	many	TGTGCCAGCAGTTTCCCCGGGGGGGGAGATACGCAGTATTTT	CASSFPGGGDTQYF
TRBV4-2	TRBJ1-1	-	many	TGTGCCAGCAGCCAAGAAGCCACCATTGATTTAAACACTGAAGCTTTCTTT	CASSQEATIDLNTEAFF
TRBV3-1	TRBJ1-1	-	once	TGTGCCAGCAGCCCGGGAGTCACTGAAGCTCTCTTT	CASSPGVTEALF
TRBV7-9	TRBJ1-1	-	many	TGTGCCAGCAGCGGGGATTGGGCCACTGAAGCTTTCTTT	CASSGDWATEAFF
TRBV4-3	TRBJ2-5	TRBD1	-	TGCGCCAGCAGCCAAGATCGTCAGGGGGCGCGGGAGACCCAGTACTTC	CASSQDRQGARETQYF
TRBV4-3	TRBJ2-1	-	few	TGCGCCAGCAGCCAAGGGCTTGGGGCACGGGATGAGCAGTTCTTC	CASSQGLGARDEQFF
TRBV6-2/TRBV6-3	TRBJ2-7	-	-	TGTGCCAGCAGTTACGTGGGGCCCAGATACTCCTACGAGCAGTACTTC	CASSYVGPRYSYEQYF
TRBV4-1	TRBJ2-1	TRBD2	once	TGCGCCAGCAGTCGTACTAGCGGGAGTATTTACAATGAGCAGTTCTTC	CASSRTSGSIYNEQFF
TRBV6-6	TRBJ1-4	-	-	TGTGCCAGCAGTTATCATGGGGATACTAATGAAAAACTGTTTTTT	CASSYHGDTNEKLFF
TRBV19	TRBJ2-5	-	-	TGTGCCAGCATAGGACACCGACAAGAGACCCAGTACTTC	CASIGHRQETQYF
TRBV7-9	TRBJ2-1	-	-	TGTGCCAGCAGCGCCCCCGAGACCACCTACAATGAGCAGTTCTTC	CASSAPETTYNEQFF
TRBV20-1	TRBJ2-3	TRBD1	-	TGCAGTGCTAGGCCCCCGGACAGGGTCAAAGGAGATACGCAGTATTTT	CSARPPDRVKGDTQYF